The TCR beta chain described here comes from a study of glioma-infiltrating T cells. In this sample, this clonotype turned up many times. The CDR3 consists of 13 residues. V was shortened by 5 bases and J by 7 bases, with 12 bases between the two germline ends. CDR1 is MDHEN and CDR2 is SYDVKM in the germline V gene. TCR alpha and beta CDR3 regions were amplified from RNA using iRepertoire nested multiplex PCR. Tissue mRNA or PBMC total RNA, 100-400 ng, went into one-step reverse transcription and amplification. Each CDR3 protein gets one entry after TCRdb re-called the multiplex PCR reads with MiXCR. Here the sample spans under 150,000 distinct CDR3 sequences, more than 35% being singletons.

The source of this sequence is a human donor with low-grade glioma or glioblastoma, undergoing nonglioma brain surgery, or in good health (not recorded which). Sequencing was carried out using glioma tissue, nonneoplastic brain tissue, or PBMCs (not recorded which). The rearrangement uses TRBV28 and TRBJ1-5; D call uncertain. The CDR3 is CASSEVRWQPQHF. CDR3 coding DNA: TGTGCCAGCAGTGAGGTGAGGTGGCAGCCCCAGCATTTT.